This TCR beta chain was retrieved from a study of chronic HIV infection and antiretroviral therapy. Via MiXCR, TCRdb re-called the 5' RACE reads, giving one row per CDR3 protein. The sample lists 40,000 to 50,000 distinct CDR3 sequences; approximately 19% were seen once. Only one count was recorded for this clonotype. After removal of 2 bases from V and 8 bases from J, the junction contained 3 bases not matched to a gene. The CDR3 covers 12 residues. CDR1 is DFQATT and CDR2 is SNEGSKA in the germline V gene (reference sequence). The gene calls are TRBV20-1 and TRBJ2-1; 7 nucleotides agree with TRBD2. The sample was peripheral blood. The sequence derives from an adult who had HIV and had not received antiretroviral therapy, or was an uninfected healthy control (not recorded which). The CDR3 DNA is TGCAGTGCTAGAAGTACTAGCGATGAGCAGTTCTTC. It specifies CSARSTSDEQFF.